This T cell receptor (beta chain) was obtained from a study of Graves' ophthalmopathy and Graves' hyperthyroidism. Trimming cost V 2 bases and J 5 bases, with 15 bases left between them. Germline CDR1 and CDR2: MNHEY and SVGAGI. The CDR3 totals 15 residues. The study amplified TCR beta CDR3 regions using RNA transcripts. RT-PCR with HTBI primers came first, then second-round multiplex PCR. Each CDR3 protein is one row after TCRdb ran MiXCR on the multiplex PCR reads. The table shows under 350,000 distinct CDR3 sequences, with around a sixth occurring only once. PBMCs were density-gradient isolated from roughly 10 ml fresh blood. This clonotype was found many times.

The receptor comes from an adult man with Graves' ophthalmopathy. The sequenced sample was peripheral blood. The V call is TRBV6-5, the J call TRBJ2-5; D is possibly TRBD1 or TRBD2 (5 bases each). The CDR3, as DNA: TGTGCCAGCAGTTACAGCAGAGGGGTTGGGGAGACCCAGTACTTC. Translation: CASSYSRGVGETQYF.